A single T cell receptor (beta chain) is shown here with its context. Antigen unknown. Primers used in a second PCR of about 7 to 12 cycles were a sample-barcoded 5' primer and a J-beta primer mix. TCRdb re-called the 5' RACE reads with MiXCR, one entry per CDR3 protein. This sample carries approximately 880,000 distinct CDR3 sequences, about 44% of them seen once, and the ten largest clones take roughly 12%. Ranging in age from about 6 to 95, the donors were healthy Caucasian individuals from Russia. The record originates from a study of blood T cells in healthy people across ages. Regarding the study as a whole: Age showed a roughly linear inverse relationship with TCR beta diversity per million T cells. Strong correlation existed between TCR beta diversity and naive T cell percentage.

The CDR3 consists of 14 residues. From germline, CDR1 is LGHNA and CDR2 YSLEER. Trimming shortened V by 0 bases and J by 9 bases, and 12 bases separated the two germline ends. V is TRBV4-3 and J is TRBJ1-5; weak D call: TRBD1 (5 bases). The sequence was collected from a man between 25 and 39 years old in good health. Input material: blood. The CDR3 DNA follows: TGCGCCAGCAGCCAAGATCCAGGGCCCTGGCCCCAGCATTTT. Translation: CASSQDPGPWPQHF.